Listed below are T cell receptor beta chains from one sample, sequenced in a study of cytomegalovirus exposure and HLA in healthy donors. Here immunoSEQ multiplex PCR was the method, and the copy in TCRdb shows in-frame clones only, minus some. The table includes some 150,000 clones, over 70% detected once. Sequencing was done on a sample of PBMCs. All receptors derive from a woman in her forties in good health and CMV-seropositive. Both conserved end residues are part of each CDR3. Each record gives: D gene, V gene, clone size, J gene, CDR3 protein, CDR3 DNA. A D gene is named only where the DNA matches it firmly. Size is stated for part of the rows, as once, few or many counts, or as a class when the clone is expanded.

.	TRBV6-4	.	TRBJ1-1	CASSQQENTEAFF	TGTGCCAGCAGTCAACAGGAGAACACTGAAGCTTTCTTT
TRBD1	TRBV28	.	TRBJ1-2	CASSLRGGGYTF	TGTGCCAGCAGTCTGCGAGGGGGCGGCTACACCTTC
.	TRBV6-1	.	TRBJ1-2	CASSESGVGYTF	TGTGCCAGCAGTGAGTCAGGGGTAGGCTACACCTTC
.	TRBV6-1	.	TRBJ1-2	CASSIQGSLRGYTF	TGTGCCAGCAGTATACAGGGTAGTCTACGCGGCTACACCTTC
TRBD2	TRBV18	.	TRBJ2-5	CASSPVQTSGAWETQYF	TGTGCCAGCTCACCCGTTCAGACTAGCGGGGCTTGGGAGACCCAGTACTTC
TRBD2	TRBV6-1	few	TRBJ2-1	CASSDIAGIGNEQFF	TGTGCCAGCAGTGATATAGCGGGGATTGGTAATGAGCAGTTCTTC
TRBD1	TRBV2	.	TRBJ1-1	CASSGLQGTREAFF	TGTGCCAGCAGTGGCCTACAGGGGACCCGTGAAGCTTTCTTT
.	TRBV14	few	TRBJ2-5	CASSQLLPAVSRETQYF	TGTGCCAGCAGCCAATTGCTCCCAGCGGTCAGTCGTGAGACCCAGTACTTC
TRBD2	TRBV9	.	TRBJ2-5	CASSRSGAGGETQYF	TGTGCCAGCAGCCGAAGTGGAGCGGGGGGGGAGACCCAGTACTTC
.	TRBV7-9	.	TRBJ2-4	CASRPALGRAKNIQYF	TGTGCCAGCAGGCCTGCCCTCGGGAGAGCCAAAAACATTCAGTACTTC
TRBD1	TRBV5-4	once	TRBJ1-3	CASSSKGQAGNTIYF	TGTGCCAGCAGCTCGAAGGGACAGGCTGGAAACACCATATATTTT
.	TRBV6-1	.	TRBJ2-7	CASSAQASYEQYF	TGTGCCAGCAGTGCCCAGGCTTCCTACGAGCAGTACTTC
TRBD1	TRBV28	.	TRBJ2-7	CASRGRGQGEYEQYF	TGTGCCAGCAGGGGACGGGGACAGGGGGAATACGAGCAGTACTTC
TRBD1	TRBV6-1	.	TRBJ1-4	CASRLPGTGREKLFF	TGTGCCAGCAGACTACCCGGGACAGGGAGAGAAAAACTGTTTTTT
TRBD1	TRBV27	few	TRBJ1-2	CASSDGTDYGYTF	TGTGCCAGCAGTGACGGGACAGACTATGGCTACACCTTC
TRBD2	TRBV2	once	TRBJ2-3	CASSVPSGGGGTQYF	TGTGCCAGCAGTGTCCCTAGCGGGGGCGGAGGGACGCAGTATTTT
TRBD1	TRBV5-1	.	TRBJ1-4	CASSLVGGTGGEKLFF	TGCGCCAGCAGCTTGGTTGGTGGGACAGGAGGTGAAAAACTGTTTTTT
.	TRBV27	.	TRBJ1-1	CASSLNRVNTEAFF	TGTGCCAGCAGTTTAAACAGGGTCAACACTGAAGCTTTCTTT
TRBD1	TRBV28	.	TRBJ1-2	CASSPPGQGTYYGYTF	TGTGCCAGCAGCCCACCGGGACAGGGTACTTACTATGGCTACACCTTC
TRBD1	TRBV28	.	TRBJ1-2	CASRQGIGNYGYTF	TGTGCCAGCAGACAGGGGATAGGGAACTATGGCTACACCTTC
TRBD1	TRBV5-6	.	TRBJ2-5	CASSFDRGLSGETQYF	TGTGCCAGCAGTTTTGACAGGGGGCTGTCAGGAGAGACCCAGTACTTC
TRBD1	TRBV19	.	TRBJ1-1	CASSMVDRMNTEAFF	TGTGCCAGTAGTATGGTGGACAGGATGAACACTGAAGCTTTCTTT
TRBD1	TRBV5-6	once	TRBJ2-3	CASSQDRGLTDTQYF	TGTGCCAGCAGCCAGGACAGGGGGCTTACAGATACGCAGTATTTT
TRBD2	TRBV5-4	.	TRBJ2-3	CASSAGGLAGGTSTDTQYF	TGTGCCAGCAGCGCCGGGGGACTAGCGGGGGGGACTAGCACAGATACGCAGTATTTT
TRBD2	TRBV6-1	.	TRBJ2-5	CASSEFGPGLAGSGETQYF	TGTGCCAGCAGTGAATTCGGGCCCGGACTAGCGGGGTCCGGGGAGACCCAGTACTTC
TRBD2	TRBV7-3	.	TRBJ2-7	CASSTRGGSNGGEQYF	TGTGCCAGCTCCACGCGGGGGGGCTCAAACGGAGGCGAGCAGTACTTC
.	TRBV19	few	TRBJ1-5	CASSIASRSNQPQHF	TGTGCCAGTAGTATAGCTAGTAGGAGCAATCAGCCCCAGCATTTT
.	TRBV7-9	once	TRBJ2-1	CSSSLVGGGHEQFF	TGTTCCAGCAGCTTAGTGGGGGGGGGCCATGAGCAGTTCTTC
TRBD1	TRBV7-9	.	TRBJ1-4	CSSSFRDSHEKLFF	TGTTCCAGCAGCTTCCGGGACAGTCATGAAAAACTGTTTTTT
.	TRBV6-5	.	TRBJ2-7	CASSYLGAPYEQYF	TGTGCCAGCAGTTACTTAGGGGCCCCCTACGAGCAGTACTTC
.	TRBV28	few	TRBJ1-5	CASRRAPQPQHF	TGTGCCAGCAGGAGGGCCCCTCAGCCCCAGCATTTT
TRBD1	TRBV19	.	TRBJ2-5	CASSFSGTDMGRETQYF	TGTGCCAGTAGTTTCTCCGGGACAGATATGGGGCGGGAGACCCAGTACTTC
TRBD1	TRBV11-2	.	TRBJ2-7	CASSFGTAGGEQYF	TGTGCCAGCAGCTTCGGGACAGCCGGCGGAGAGCAGTACTTC
.	TRBV25-1	.	TRBJ2-7	CASSTGPYEQYF	TGTGCCAGCAGTACAGGTCCCTACGAGCAGTACTTC
.	TRBV2	few	TRBJ1-4	CASRRGGEKLFF	TGTGCCAGCAGGAGGGGGGGCGAAAAACTGTTTTTT
TRBD2	TRBV2	few	TRBJ2-5	CASSAGTSLSKTQYF	TGTGCCAGCAGCGCCGGGACTAGCCTTTCCAAGACCCAGTACTTC
.	TRBV30	few	TRBJ1-1	CAWSHTGKVTEAFF	TGTGCCTGGAGTCACACAGGGAAGGTCACTGAAGCTTTCTTT
.	TRBV5-6	.	TRBJ2-5	CASSLNGAGKETQYF	TGTGCCAGCAGCTTGAATGGCGCAGGGAAAGAGACCCAGTACTTC
TRBD1	TRBV7-9	.	TRBJ2-7	CASSSGATGGQYF	TGTGCCAGCAGCTCTGGAGCGACAGGGGGGCAGTACTTC
TRBD1	TRBV18	.	TRBJ1-1	CASSRRDRGYGTEAFF	TGTGCCAGCTCACGCCGGGACAGGGGTTATGGCACTGAAGCTTTCTTT
TRBD1	TRBV29-1	.	TRBJ1-5	CSVVQGENQPQHF	TGCAGCGTGGTACAGGGGGAGAATCAGCCCCAGCATTTT
TRBD1	TRBV27	.	TRBJ1-4	CASSGSRTGRNEKLFF	TGTGCCAGCAGTGGATCTAGGACAGGGCGAAATGAAAAACTGTTTTTT
.	TRBV19	.	TRBJ1-1	CASSTTQGRVTEAFF	TGTGCCAGTAGTACGACACAGGGTAGGGTCACTGAAGCTTTCTTT
TRBD2	TRBV5-4	.	TRBJ2-6	CASSPGLAGNTGANVLTF	TGTGCCAGCAGCCCCGGACTAGCGGGGAATACTGGGGCCAACGTCCTGACTTTC
.	TRBV7-6	.	TRBJ1-1	CASSLEANTEAFF	TGTGCCAGCAGCTTAGAAGCGAACACTGAAGCTTTCTTT
.	TRBV6-1	few	TRBJ2-5	CASSEGIAVLETQYF	TGTGCCAGCAGTGAAGGTATAGCGGTACTTGAGACCCAGTACTTC
TRBD1	TRBV9	few	TRBJ1-3	CASSVGQGTGNTIYF	TGTGCCAGCAGCGTAGGACAGGGGACTGGAAACACCATATATTTT
.	TRBV10-3	.	TRBJ1-2	CAISEPGVQRYGYTF	TGTGCCATCAGTGAACCCGGGGTACAGCGGTATGGCTACACCTTC
TRBD1	TRBV10-3	.	TRBJ1-2	CAISEERGPYGYTF	TGTGCCATCAGTGAGGAGAGGGGGCCGTACGGCTACACCTTC